The subject of this entry is one T cell receptor beta chain. This entry belongs to a study of Ad26.COV2.S vaccination and SARS-CoV-2 variants. The treatment is: approximately 18 received Ad26.COV2.S at low or high dose, single or two shots; roughly five received placebo; per-sample allocation not given. Day 63 following the first vaccine or placebo injection was when the samples were taken. Assay: immunoSEQ multiplex PCR; the TCRdb copy retains only in-frame clones and omits some. The table includes under 400,000 clones, around nine tenths detected once. Trimming removed 0 bases at V and 1 base at J, with 13 bases between. The CDR3 runs 17 residues. Germline V gene data show CDR1 as LGHNT and CDR2 as FRNRAP.

Sequencing was performed on peripheral blood, taken in a trial of Ad26.COV2.S vaccine versus placebo. V and J are TRBV12-5 and TRBJ1-3; tentatively, D is TRBD1 (6 bases). The receptor's source is a person between 18 and 59 years old who received the Ad26.COV2.S COVID-19 vaccine or a placebo. The CDR3 region is CASGLVPPGASGNTIYF. CDR3 nucleotide sequence: TGTGCTAGTGGTTTGGTACCTCCGGGGGCGTCTGGAAACACCATATATTTT.